The clone carrying this T cell receptor (beta chain) has ten or more counts. Its antigen remains unknown. The data were taken from a study of CD8+CD57+ T cells in acquired aplastic anemia. Study-level background: Recorded DNA amounts for sorted CD4+ and CD8+ cells had an average of 3.2 ug. CD4+ cells from healthy donors averaged about 10 million reads. Study outcomes and limitations: Patients versus controls showed no significant CD8+ Simpson's diversity difference. Nearly 30 CD8+ CDR3 sequences were shared between patients and controls.

Genomic DNA templated the TCR beta VDJ and CDR3 profiling. TCRdb reanalysed the reads using MiXCR and keeps one entry per CDR3 protein. The table includes about 190,000 distinct CDR3 sequences, about half detected once. CDR3 length equals 14 residues. The germline CDR1 and CDR2 sequences are MGHRA and YSYEKL. V lost 1 base and J 5 bases, leaving 11 bases between the germline ends. The specimen sequenced was sorted CD4+, CD8+, or CD8+CD57+ T cells (not recorded which) from PBMCs. V and J are TRBV4-1 and TRBJ1-1, with D hard to call. The clonotype originates from a human donor in good health, serving as a control. CDR3 protein: CASSQATGGTEAFF. In DNA, the CDR3 is TGCGCCAGCAGCCAAGCCACGGGAGGGACTGAAGCTTTCTTT.